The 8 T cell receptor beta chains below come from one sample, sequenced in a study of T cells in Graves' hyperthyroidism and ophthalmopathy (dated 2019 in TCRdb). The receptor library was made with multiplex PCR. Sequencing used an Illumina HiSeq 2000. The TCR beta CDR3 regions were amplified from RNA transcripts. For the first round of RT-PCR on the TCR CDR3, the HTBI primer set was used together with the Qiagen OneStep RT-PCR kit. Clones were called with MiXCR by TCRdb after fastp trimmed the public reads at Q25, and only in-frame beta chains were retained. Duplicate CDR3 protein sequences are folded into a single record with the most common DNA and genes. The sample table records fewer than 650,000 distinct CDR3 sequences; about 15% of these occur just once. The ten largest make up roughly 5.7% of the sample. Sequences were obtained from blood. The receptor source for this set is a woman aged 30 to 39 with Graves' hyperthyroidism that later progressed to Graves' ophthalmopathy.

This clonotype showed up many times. The CDR3 DNA reads TGTGCCAGCAGCGAGTCCAGCGGGATTTCCCACGAGCAGTACTTC. It encodes CASSESSGISHEQYF. The rearrangement links TRBV7-9 to TRBJ2-7; the match to TRBD2 covers 7 bases. V was pared by 5 bases and J by 5 bases, with 12 bases of the junction left unmatched. The germline V gene has CDR1 SEHNR and CDR2 FQNEAQ (reference sequence). The CDR3 contains 15 residues.

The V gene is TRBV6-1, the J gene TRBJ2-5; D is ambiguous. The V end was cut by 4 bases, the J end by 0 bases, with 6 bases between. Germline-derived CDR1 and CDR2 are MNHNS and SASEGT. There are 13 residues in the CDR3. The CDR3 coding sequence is TGTGCCAGCAGTGCCGCTCACCAAGAGACCCAGTACTTC. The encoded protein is CASSAAHQETQYF.

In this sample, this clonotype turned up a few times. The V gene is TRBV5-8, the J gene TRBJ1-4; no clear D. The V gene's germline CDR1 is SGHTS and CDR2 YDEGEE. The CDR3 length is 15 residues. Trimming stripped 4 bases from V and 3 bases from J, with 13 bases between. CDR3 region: CASSPGLGSNEKLFF. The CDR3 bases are TGTGCCAGCAGCCCAGGATTAGGGTCTAATGAAAAACTGTTTTTT.

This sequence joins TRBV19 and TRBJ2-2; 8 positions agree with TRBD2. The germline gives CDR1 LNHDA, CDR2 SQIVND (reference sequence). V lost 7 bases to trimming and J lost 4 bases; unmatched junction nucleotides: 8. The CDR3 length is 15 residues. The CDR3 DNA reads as TGTGCCAGTAAAAGAGCGGGAGACCCCACCGGGGAGCTGTTTTTT. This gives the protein CASKRAGDPTGELFF. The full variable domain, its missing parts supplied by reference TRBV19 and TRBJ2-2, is DGGITQSPKYLFRKEGQNVTLSCEQNLNHDAMYWYRQDPGQGLRLIYYSQIVNDFQKGDIAEGYSVSREKKESFPLTVTSAQKNPTAFYLCASKRAGDPTGELFFGEGSRLTVL.

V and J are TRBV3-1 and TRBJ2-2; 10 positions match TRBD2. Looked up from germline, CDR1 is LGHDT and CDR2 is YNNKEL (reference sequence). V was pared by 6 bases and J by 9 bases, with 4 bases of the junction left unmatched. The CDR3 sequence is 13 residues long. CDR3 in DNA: TGTGCCAGCAGGGGGACTAGCGTGCGGGAGCTGTTTTTT. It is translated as CASRGTSVRELFF.

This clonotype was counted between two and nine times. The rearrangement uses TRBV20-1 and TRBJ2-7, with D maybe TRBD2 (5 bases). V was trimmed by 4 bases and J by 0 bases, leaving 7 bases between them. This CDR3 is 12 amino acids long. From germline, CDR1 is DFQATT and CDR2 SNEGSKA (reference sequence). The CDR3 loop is CSAKDFSYEQYF. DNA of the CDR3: TGCAGTGCTAAGGACTTCTCCTACGAGCAGTACTTC.

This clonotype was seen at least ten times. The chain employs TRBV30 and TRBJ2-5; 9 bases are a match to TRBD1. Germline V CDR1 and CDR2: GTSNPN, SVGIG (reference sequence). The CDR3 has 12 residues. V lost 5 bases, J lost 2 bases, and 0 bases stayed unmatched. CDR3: CAWGTGQETQYF. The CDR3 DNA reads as TGTGCCTGGGGGACAGGGCAAGAGACCCAGTACTTC.

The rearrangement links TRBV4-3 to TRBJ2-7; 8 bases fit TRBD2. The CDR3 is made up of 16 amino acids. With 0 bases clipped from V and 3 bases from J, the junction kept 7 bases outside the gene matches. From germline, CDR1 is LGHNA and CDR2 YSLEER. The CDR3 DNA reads TGCGCCAGCAGCCAAGAAGCGTCTAGCGGGTTCTACGAGCAGTACTTC. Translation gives CASSQEASSGFYEQYF.